One and the same sample provided the 25 T cell receptor beta chains below, sequenced in a study of CD8+ T cells in alopecia areata. RNA, once extracted, was reverse transcribed into cDNA for use as the sequencing template. TCRdb keeps only in-frame clones here, not all; method: immunoSEQ multiplex PCR. Here the sample spans 100,000 to 130,000 clones, over 80% being singletons. Described treatment: oral pan-JAK inhibitor, 5-10 mg twice daily. The specimen comprised CD8+ T cells sorted from blood, sampled at week 24, from a patient treated with tofacitinib. The receptors here all came from a human donor with alopecia areata.

V gene TRBV13 combines with J gene TRBJ2-3; weak D call: TRBD2 (7 bases). V lost 0 bases and J lost 1, with 11 bases in between. The CDR3 is made up of 16 amino acids. Germline V gene data show CDR1 as PRHDT and CDR2 as FYEKMQ (reference sequence). The CDR3 sequence: CASSLGGGAGTDTQYF. The DNA of the CDR3 is TGTGCCAGCAGCTTAGGTGGGGGGGCGGGCACAGATACGCAGTATTTT.

This chain links TRBV7-6 with TRBJ2-1; TRBD2 agrees at 8 bases. Germline V gives CDR1 SGHVS, CDR2 FNYEAQ. J was trimmed by 7 bases and V by 5 bases; bases with no gene match: 13. This CDR3 spans 16 amino acids. This CDR3 reads CASSHPSGGEANEQFF. CDR3 nucleotides: TGTGCCAGCAGCCACCCTTCGGGGGGGGAGGCTAATGAGCAGTTCTTC.

The gene calls are TRBV30 and TRBJ2-7; no reliable D call. The CDR3 runs to 15 residues. Germline V lookup: CDR1 GTSNPN, CDR2 SVGIG (reference sequence). The V end was cut by 1 base, the J end by 2 bases, with 15 bases between. The CDR3 sequence is CAWSGGQRAPYEQYF. The CDR3 DNA sequence: TGTGCCTGGAGTGGGGGTCAACGCGCCCCCTACGAGCAGTACTTC.

The genes are TRBV5-6 and TRBJ2-1; D perhaps matches TRBD1 (6 bases). CDR3 length: 15 amino acids. Trimming removed 4 bases from V and 0 bases from J, with 11 bases in between. Per germline, CDR1 SGHDT and CDR2 YYEEEE. The chain's CDR3 is CASSDGTRSYNEQFF. The DNA for the CDR3 is TGTGCCAGCAGCGACGGGACACGCTCCTACAATGAGCAGTTCTTC. The whole variable domain, remainder taken from reference TRBV5-6 and TRBJ2-1, is DAGVTQSPTHLIKTRGQQVTLRCSPKSGHDTVSWYQQALGQGPQFIFQYYEEEERQRGNFPDRFSGHQFPNYSSELNVNALLLGDSALYLCASSDGTRSYNEQFFGPGTRLTVL.

The chain carries TRBV6-5 and TRBJ2-1; 9 nucleotides match TRBD1. CDR1 and CDR2 (germline): MNHEY, SVGAGI. The trim removed 4 bases at V and 7 bases at J, leaving 11 bases unmatched. CDR3 length: 16 residues. The CDR3 DNA reads TGTGCCAGCAGTTCCCTTCCGGGACAGGGTGGAAATGAGCAGTTCTTC. It translates to CASSSLPGQGGNEQFF.

The chain links TRBV7-2 to TRBJ2-7; perhaps TRBD1 as D (6 bases). Looked up from germline, CDR1 is SGHTA and CDR2 is FQGNSA. CDR3 length equals 13 residues. V lost 5 bases and J 3 bases, leaving 11 bases between the germline ends. DNA for the CDR3: TGTGCCAGCAGCCGCTGGGACAACTACGAGCAGTACTTC. Translation gives CASSRWDNYEQYF.

V gene TRBV6-5 combines with J gene TRBJ2-3; D ambiguous. Trimming removed 8 bases at V and 2 bases at J, with 2 bases between. The CDR3 spans 10 residues. Looked up from germline, CDR1 is MNHEY and CDR2 is SVGAGI. The CDR3 DNA follows: TGTGCCAGCGTCACAGATACGCAGTATTTT. Protein sequence: CASVTDTQYF.

The genes are TRBV6-1 and TRBJ2-3; 9 bases align to TRBD2. CDR3 length equals 14 residues. Germline V gene sequence: CDR1 MNHNS, CDR2 SASEGT. V trimming: 9 bases; J trimming: 1 base; junction bases outside the gene matches: 5. CDR3 coding DNA: TGTGCCAGTGCGGGGGGGCCGGGCACAGATACGCAGTATTTT. This translates into CASAGGPGTDTQYF.

The chain joins TRBV4-2 to TRBJ1-1; D not resolved. V lost 6 bases and J 1 base, leaving 6 bases between the germline ends. There are 12 residues in the CDR3. Germline V gives CDR1 LGHNA, CDR2 YNFKEQ. The CDR3 here is CASRPGNTEAFF. CDR3 DNA sequence: TGTGCCAGCAGACCGGGGAACACTGAAGCTTTCTTT.

The chain uses TRBV19 and TRBJ2-1; 7 nucleotides agree with TRBD1. CDR3 length equals 14 residues. Germline CDR1 is LNHDA and CDR2 is SQIVND (reference sequence). V trimming: 7 bases; J trimming: 4 bases; junction bases outside the gene matches: 7. The CDR3 reads CASTAGGDYNEQFF. Here the CDR3 DNA reads TGTGCCAGTACGGCAGGGGGTGATTACAATGAGCAGTTCTTC.

J is TRBJ2-7 and V is TRBV30; D remains unclear. Germline V gene sequence: CDR1 GTSNPN, CDR2 SVGIG (reference sequence). Trimming took 0 bases from V and 2 from J, leaving 2 bases between them. The CDR3 extends over 11 amino acids. The CDR3: CAWSVTYEQYF. In DNA, the CDR3 is TGTGCCTGGAGTGTGACCTACGAGCAGTACTTC.

The V gene is TRBV5-1, the J gene TRBJ2-1; perhaps TRBD2 as D (6 bases). V lost 5 bases to trimming and J lost 0 bases, with 15 bases between them. The CDR3 has 16 amino acids. Germline-derived CDR1 and CDR2 are SGHRS and YFSETQ. The chain's CDR3 is CASSRGSPSSYNEQFF. For the CDR3, the DNA is TGCGCCAGCAGTCGGGGGTCCCCGAGCTCCTACAATGAGCAGTTCTTC.

The chain recombines TRBV7-2 with TRBJ2-2, with D possibly TRBD1 on 5 matching bases. The V gene's germline CDR1 is SGHTA and CDR2 FQGNSA. Trimming shortened V by 3 bases and J by 3 bases, and 14 bases separated the two germline ends. The CDR3 totals 16 residues. The CDR3 DNA is TGTGCCAGCAGCTTTGCTATGGGGCAGTACACCGGGGAGCTGTTTTTT. It specifies CASSFAMGQYTGELFF. Filled out from reference TRBV7-2 and TRBJ2-2, the complete variable domain reads GAGVSQSPSNKVTEKGKDVELRCDPISGHTALYWYRQSLGQGLEFLIYFQGNSAPDKSGLPSDRFSAERTGGSVSTLTIQRTQQEDSAVYLCASSFAMGQYTGELFFGEGSRLTVL.

The chain joins TRBV4-1 to TRBJ1-5; D is uncertain. Trimming shortened V by 1 base and J by 6 bases, and 13 bases separated the two germline ends. The CDR3 spans 15 residues. CDR1 is MGHRA, CDR2 YSYEKL, per germline. The CDR3 DNA is TGCGCCAGCAGCCAAGTGGGAGCTTCGGGTCAGCCCCAGCATTTT. This codes for CASSQVGASGQPQHF.

This clone was counted once. The chain combines TRBV30 with TRBJ1-2; TRBD1 is a possible D gene (6 bases). Trimming pared 3 bases from V and 4 bases from J, leaving 21 bases between. This CDR3 has 16 residues. The germline V gene has CDR1 GTSNPN and CDR2 SVGIG (reference sequence). The CDR3: CAWSPNPQTGIYGYTF. CDR3 bases: TGTGCCTGGAGCCCCAACCCGCAAACAGGGATCTATGGCTACACCTTC.

The J gene is TRBJ1-6, the V gene TRBV14; TRBD1 agrees at 10 bases. The CDR3 has 15 amino acids. The J segment lost 7 bases and the V segment lost 1 base, leaving 1 base of the junction unmatched. CDR1 is SGHDN, CDR2 FVKESK, per germline. CDR3 DNA sequence: TGTGCCAGCAGCCAAGTGGGACAGGGGAATTCACCCCTCCACTTT. It specifies CASSQVGQGNSPLHF. The full variable domain, rest sourced from reference TRBV14 and TRBJ1-6, is EAGVTQFPSHSVIEKGQTVTLRCDPISGHDNLYWYRRVMGKEIKFLLHFVKESKQDESGMPNNRFLAERTGGTYSTLKVQPAELEDSGVYFCASSQVGQGNSPLHFGNGTRLTVT.

This rearrangement joins TRBV4-1 to TRBJ2-7; a weak D match, TRBD2 (5 bases). The CDR3 is 14 residues long. The germline CDR1 and CDR2 sequences are MGHRA and YSYEKL. Between the trimmed V and J ends, which lost 3 bases and 2 bases, there was a span of 11 bases. CDR3 DNA sequence: TGCGCCAGCAGCCACGGACGGGATGCCTACGAGCAGTACTTC. This encodes CASSHGRDAYEQYF.

The CDR3 is CASSVQSGGSQETQYF. The CDR3 coding sequence is TGTGCCAGCAGCGTACAAAGCGGGGGGTCACAAGAGACCCAGTACTTC. This chain links TRBV7-8 with TRBJ2-5, with 9 bases that match TRBD2. Germline V gene data show CDR1 as SGHVS and CDR2 as FQNEAQ. Losses at the gene ends were 5 bases for V and 2 bases for J; bases not matched to a gene: 9. The CDR3 has 16 amino acids. Together with reference TRBV7-8 and TRBJ2-5, the CDR3 gives the full variable domain: GAGVSQSPRYKVAKRGQDVALRCDPISGHVSLFWYQQALGQGPEFLTYFQNEAQLDKSGLPSDRFFAERPEGSVSTLKIQRTQQEDSAVYLCASSVQSGGSQETQYFGPGTRLLVL.

V and J are TRBV7-6 and TRBJ2-7; 10 bases are shared with TRBD1. After removal of 3 bases from V and 4 bases from J, the junction contained 15 bases not matched to a gene. Germline CDR1 is SGHVS and CDR2 is FNYEAQ. This CDR3 has 18 residues. CDR3 bases: TGTGCCAGCAGCTTTAGGCCGGGACAGGGGATCGGATTTTACGAGCAGTACTTC. Translation: CASSFRPGQGIGFYEQYF. Together with reference TRBV7-6 and TRBJ2-7, the CDR3 gives the full variable domain: GAGVSQSPRYKVTKRGQDVALRCDPISGHVSLYWYRQALGQGPEFLTYFNYEAQQDKSGLPNDRFSAERPEGSISTLTIQRTEQRDSAMYRCASSFRPGQGIGFYEQYFGPGTRLTVT.

This clone was seen a single time. The genes are TRBV5-6 and TRBJ1-1; the D is unclear. There are 16 residues in the CDR3. Germline values: CDR1 SGHDT, CDR2 YYEEEE. Trimming removed 3 bases from V and 1 base from J, with 16 bases in between. The CDR3 sequence: CASSSTAINKNTEAFF. The DNA for the CDR3 is TGTGCCAGCAGCTCCACCGCTATTAACAAGAACACTGAAGCTTTCTTT.

The gene calls are TRBV9 and TRBJ2-3; 7 positions match TRBD1. The CDR3 is 16 residues long. Germline assignment: CDR1 SGDLS and CDR2 YYNGEE. J gave up 4 bases and V 3 bases, and 11 bases lay outside the gene matches. The CDR3 coding sequence is TGTGCCAGCAGCGCCTTCGGGACAGCTTCGGCAGATACGCAGTATTTT. Translated: CASSAFGTASADTQYF. Combining the CDR3 with reference TRBV9 and TRBJ2-3 gives the whole variable domain DSGVTQTPKHLITATGQRVTLRCSPRSGDLSVYWYQQSLDQGLQFLIQYYNGEERAKGNILERFSAQQFPDLHSELNLSSLELGDSALYFCASSAFGTASADTQYFGPGTRLTVL.

The CDR3 spells CASSGLWGDEQFF. The CDR3 region has the DNA TGTGCCAGCAGTGGCCTGTGGGGTGATGAGCAGTTCTTC. V usage is TRBV2 and J usage is TRBJ2-1; D not certain. The V gene's germline CDR1 is SNHLY and CDR2 FYNNEI. V shed 4 bases and J shed 8 bases, with 12 bases lying between them. The CDR3 is 13 amino acids.

The CDR3 DNA reads as TGCGCCAGCAGTCACCCCGGGACTACTCAAGAGACCCAGTACTTC. Its protein is CASSHPGTTQETQYF. The chain employs TRBV23-1 and TRBJ2-5, with TRBD2 identical over 7 bases. TRBV23-1 is sorted into the ORF group, with uncertain function. This CDR3 spans 15 amino acids. Trimming cost V 3 bases and J 2 bases; bases outside gene matches: 6.

The rearrangement joins TRBV14 to TRBJ2-1, with no clear D. Germline V gene sequence: CDR1 SGHDN, CDR2 FVKESK. The CDR3 runs 17 residues. The germline V and J ends were trimmed by 0 bases and 3 bases, with 15 bases remaining between them. For the CDR3, the DNA is TGTGCCAGCAGCCAAGATGTAAAGTCCCCCCACTACAATGAGCAGTTCTTC. Translation: CASSQDVKSPHYNEQFF.

This chain joins TRBV7-2 and TRBJ2-1; D perhaps matches TRBD2 (6 bases). Germline V CDR1 and CDR2: SGHTA, FQGNSA. Deletions cut 2 bases from V and 3 bases from J, with 11 bases between. The CDR3 has 15 amino acids. The CDR3 nucleotides read TGTGCCAGCAGCTTATTTGGCGGGGACTACAATGAGCAGTTCTTC. Residues: CASSLFGGDYNEQFF.